The 5 T cell receptor beta chains given below trace back to one sample, sequenced in a study of T cells in Graves' hyperthyroidism and ophthalmopathy. The source material, RNA transcripts, was used to amplify TCR beta CDR3 regions. TCR CDR3 underwent first-round RT-PCR with the HTBI primer set. MiXCR, run by TCRdb on the multiplex PCR reads, gives a single entry per CDR3 protein. The sample holds 610,000 or so distinct CDR3 sequences, about half seen once. Material for sequencing was peripheral blood or thyroid tissue (not recorded which). The receptors stem from a woman younger than 30 with Graves' hyperthyroidism.

This clonotype was observed at least ten times. The chain is built from TRBV5-1 and TRBJ2-2, with a weak D call TRBD2 (5 bases). Germline CDR1 SGHRS, CDR2 YFSETQ. The length of the CDR3 is 15 residues. V lost 2 bases and J lost 5, with 13 bases in between. CDR3 protein: CASSFEGFRTGELFF. The CDR3 region has the DNA TGCGCCAGCAGCTTTGAGGGCTTCCGGACCGGGGAGCTGTTTTTT. The whole variable domain, remainder taken from reference TRBV5-1 and TRBJ2-2, is KAGVTQTPRYLIKTRGQQVTLSCSPISGHRSVSWYQQTPGQGLQFLFEYFSETQRNKGNFPGRFSGRQFSNSRSEMNVSTLELGDSALYLCASSFEGFRTGELFFGEGSRLTVL.

In the case of this clonotype: Just one base apart from a much larger clone, this may be a read error. The V call is TRBV10-3, the J call TRBJ1-2, with no clear D. Trimming took 5 bases from V and 5 from J, leaving 12 bases between them. This CDR3 comprises 13 residues. Germline lookup yields CDR1 ENHRY and CDR2 SYGVKD. The CDR3 loop reads CAISYLILYGYTF. The CDR3 DNA reads TGTGCCATCAGTTATCTGATCTTATATGGCTACACCTTC.

A few counts support this clonotype. V usage is TRBV11-3 and J usage is TRBJ1-1; D gene unclear. Germline V CDR1 and CDR2: SGHNT, YENEEA. This CDR3 region has 12 residues. Trimming removed 1 base at V and 6 bases at J, with 6 bases between. CDR3 DNA: TGTGCCAGCAGCTTAGTCCGCTCTGAAGCTTTCTTT. Translation: CASSLVRSEAFF.

This clonotype was seen more than once but under ten times. A read error may explain this, as a much larger clone is one base away. This is likely a read error, given that the CDR3 carries no conserved phenylalanine or tryptophan at its end. The chain combines TRBV7-9 with TRBJ2-7; 9 positions agree with TRBD1. Germline V CDR1 and CDR2: SEHNR, FQNEAQ (reference sequence). This CDR3 contains 13 residues. J was trimmed by 2 bases and V by 8 bases; bases with no gene match: 4. The CDR3 loop is CASGGQGTYEQYL. CDR3 in DNA: TGTGCCAGCGGGGGACAGGGTACCTACGAGCAGTACCTC.

The chain carries TRBV29-1 and TRBJ2-5; 7 nucleotides match TRBD1. The CDR3 consists of 12 residues. CDR1 and CDR2 from the germline V gene are SQVTM and ANQGSEA. V shed 8 bases, J shed 7 bases, and the junction held 10 bases outside the gene matches. The CDR3 loop reads CSILTGWGTQYF. CDR3 DNA sequence: TGCAGCATCCTGACAGGGTGGGGGACCCAGTACTTC.